These 11 T cell receptor beta chains share one sample of origin, sequenced in a study of T cell clones after liver transplantation. The assay was immunoSEQ multiplex PCR, and TCRdb's table has in-frame clones only and misses some. The sample holds 9,000 to 10,000 clones, 60% to 80% seen once. The sequencing used CD8+ T cells from blood, collected before liver transplant. All receptors come from a human donor who received a liver transplant.

The chain employs TRBV14 and TRBJ1-2; the match to TRBD1 covers 12 bases. This CDR3 contains 14 residues. CDR1 is SGHDN and CDR2 is FVKESK in the germline V gene. Trimming removed 4 bases from V and 5 bases from J; junction bases left unmatched: 2. CDR3 bases: TGTGCCAGCAGCCCGGGACAGGGGGCGTATGGCTACACCTTC. This translates into CASSPGQGAYGYTF.

The chain employs TRBV4-1 and TRBJ1-6; D is unresolved. CDR1 is MGHRA, CDR2 YSYEKL, per germline. This CDR3 comprises 15 residues. Deletions cut 3 bases from V and 6 bases from J, with 12 bases between. The CDR3 region is CASSHLRASNSPLHF. CDR3 DNA: TGCGCCAGCAGCCACCTGAGGGCAAGTAATTCACCCCTCCACTTT.

V is TRBV9 and J is TRBJ1-4; possible D gene TRBD1, 5 bases. The germline V gene has CDR1 SGDLS and CDR2 YYNGEE. Trimming shortened V by 3 bases and J by 6 bases, and 15 bases separated the two germline ends. The CDR3 is made up of 15 amino acids. The CDR3 nucleotides are TGTGCCAGCAGCGCCCGAGGAAGCAGGGATGAAAAACTGTTTTTT. The encoded protein is CASSARGSRDEKLFF.

The rearrangement uses TRBV29-1 and TRBJ1-3; D is unresolved. Trimming removed 5 bases at V and 0 bases at J, with 14 bases between. Per germline, CDR1 SQVTM and CDR2 ANQGSEA. The CDR3 spans 15 residues. CDR3 residues: CSVSPDQNSGNTIYF. In nucleotides, the CDR3 is TGCAGCGTTTCTCCGGATCAGAACTCTGGAAACACCATATATTTT. Drawing the rest from reference TRBV29-1 and TRBJ1-3, the complete variable domain is SAVISQKPSRDICQRGTSLTIQCQVDSQVTMMFWYRQQPGQSLTLIATANQGSEATYESGFVIDKFPISRPNLTFSTLTVSNMSPEDSSIYLCSVSPDQNSGNTIYFGEGSWLTVV.

This clone came up a few times. V is TRBV27 and J is TRBJ2-2; 8 positions agree with TRBD2. The germline V gene has CDR1 MNHEY and CDR2 SMNVEV (reference sequence). With 5 bases clipped from V and 3 bases from J, the junction kept 11 bases outside the gene matches. This CDR3 contains 17 residues. The CDR3 DNA follows: TGTGCCAGCAGTGATCCAGAGCGGGGGCAATACACCGGGGAGCTGTTTTTT. Its protein product is CASSDPERGQYTGELFF.

The chain uses TRBV7-2 and TRBJ1-1, with D tentatively TRBD1 (6 bases). The CDR3 covers 15 residues. V lost 2 bases to trimming and J lost 7 bases, with 17 bases between them. CDR1 and CDR2 from the germline V gene are SGHTA and FQGNSA. The CDR3 protein is CASSLNRGAPFEAFF. Written as DNA, the CDR3 is TGTGCCAGCAGCTTAAATCGGGGGGCACCTTTTGAAGCTTTCTTT.

This clone appeared a few times. V is TRBV21-1 and J is TRBJ2-1. TRBV21-1 represents a pseudogene. This CDR3 spans 15 amino acids. CDR3 in DNA: TGTGCCAGCAGCATGGGCGGAGTGAATTACAATGAGCAGTTCTTC. Its protein product is CASSMGGVNYNEQFF.

The chain combines TRBV27 with TRBJ2-7; D might be TRBD1 (6 bases). Germline V gene lookup returns CDR1 MNHEY and CDR2 SMNVEV (reference sequence). The CDR3 is made up of 16 amino acids. The ends were cut back, 3 bases at V and 2 bases at J, with 17 bases in the middle. This CDR3 is CASSLPGNRAPYEQYF. CDR3 coding DNA: TGTGCCAGCAGTTTGCCGGGGAACAGGGCTCCCTACGAGCAGTACTTC.

This clone occurred once. The chain carries TRBV2 and TRBJ2-3, with a possible D match to TRBD2 (5 bases). The germline V gene has CDR1 SNHLY and CDR2 FYNNEI. The CDR3 runs to 15 residues. Trimming took off 7 bases at V and 6 bases at J, with 20 bases between the two ends. Written as DNA, the CDR3 is TGTGCCAGCATCAAGAGGGCCGCCGCACTGGATACGCAGTATTTT. Translating it yields CASIKRAAALDTQYF.

The chain carries TRBV5-1 and TRBJ2-1; 8 bases agree with TRBD2. Germline assignment: CDR1 SGHRS and CDR2 YFSETQ. The length of the CDR3 is 16 residues. With V trimmed by 0 bases and J by 5 bases, 7 bases remained unmatched. The CDR3 protein is CASSLDPPGLDNEQFF. In DNA, the CDR3 is TGCGCCAGCAGCTTGGACCCCCCGGGACTAGACAATGAGCAGTTCTTC.

V and J are TRBV5-1 and TRBJ2-7; D assignment may be TRBD1 or TRBD2 (5 bases each). Trimming took off 0 bases at V and 4 bases at J, with 8 bases between the two ends. The length of the CDR3 is 13 residues. Per germline, CDR1 SGHRS and CDR2 YFSETQ. The CDR3 DNA reads TGCGCCAGCAGCTTGGCGAGGGGTTACGAGCAGTACTTC. This codes for CASSLARGYEQYF.